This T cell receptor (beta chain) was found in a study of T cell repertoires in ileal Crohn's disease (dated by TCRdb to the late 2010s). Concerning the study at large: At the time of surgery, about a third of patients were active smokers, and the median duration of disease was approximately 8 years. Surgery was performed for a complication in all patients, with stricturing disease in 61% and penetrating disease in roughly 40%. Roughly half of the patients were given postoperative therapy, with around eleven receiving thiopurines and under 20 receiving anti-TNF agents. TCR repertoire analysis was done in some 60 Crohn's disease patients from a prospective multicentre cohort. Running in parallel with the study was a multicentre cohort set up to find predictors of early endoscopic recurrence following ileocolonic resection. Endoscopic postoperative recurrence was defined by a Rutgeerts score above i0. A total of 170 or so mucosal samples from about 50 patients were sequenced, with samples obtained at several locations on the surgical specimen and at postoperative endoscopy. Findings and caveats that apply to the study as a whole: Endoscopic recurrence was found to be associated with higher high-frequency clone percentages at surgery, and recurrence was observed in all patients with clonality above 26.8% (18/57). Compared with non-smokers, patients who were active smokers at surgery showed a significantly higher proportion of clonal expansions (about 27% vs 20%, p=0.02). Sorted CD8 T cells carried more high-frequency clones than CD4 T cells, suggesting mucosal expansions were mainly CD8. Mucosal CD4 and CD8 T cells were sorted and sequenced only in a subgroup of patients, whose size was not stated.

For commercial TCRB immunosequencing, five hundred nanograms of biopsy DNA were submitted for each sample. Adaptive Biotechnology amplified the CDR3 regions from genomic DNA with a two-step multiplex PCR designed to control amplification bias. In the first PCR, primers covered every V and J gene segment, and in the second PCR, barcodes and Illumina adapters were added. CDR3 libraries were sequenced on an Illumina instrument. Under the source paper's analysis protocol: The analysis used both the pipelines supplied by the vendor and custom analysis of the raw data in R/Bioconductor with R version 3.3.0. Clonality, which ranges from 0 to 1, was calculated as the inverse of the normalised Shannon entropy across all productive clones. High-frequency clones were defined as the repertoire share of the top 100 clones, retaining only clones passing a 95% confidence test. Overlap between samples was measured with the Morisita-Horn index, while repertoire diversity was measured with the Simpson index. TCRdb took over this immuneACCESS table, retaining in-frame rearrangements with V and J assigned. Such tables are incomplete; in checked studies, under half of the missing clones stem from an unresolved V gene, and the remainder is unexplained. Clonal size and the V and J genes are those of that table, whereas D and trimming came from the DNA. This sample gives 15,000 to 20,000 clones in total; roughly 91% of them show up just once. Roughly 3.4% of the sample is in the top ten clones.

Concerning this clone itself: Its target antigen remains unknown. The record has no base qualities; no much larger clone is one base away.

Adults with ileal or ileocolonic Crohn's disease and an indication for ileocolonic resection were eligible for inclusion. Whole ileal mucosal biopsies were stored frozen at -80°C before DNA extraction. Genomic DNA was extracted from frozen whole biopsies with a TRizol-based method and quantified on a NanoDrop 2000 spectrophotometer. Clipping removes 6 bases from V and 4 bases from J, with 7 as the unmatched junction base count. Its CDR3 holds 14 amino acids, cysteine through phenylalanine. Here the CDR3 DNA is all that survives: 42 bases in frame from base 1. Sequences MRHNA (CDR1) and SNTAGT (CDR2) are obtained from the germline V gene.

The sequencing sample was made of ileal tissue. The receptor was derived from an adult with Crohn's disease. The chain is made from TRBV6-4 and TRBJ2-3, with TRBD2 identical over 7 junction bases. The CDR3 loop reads CASRLSRGADTQYF. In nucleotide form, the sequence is TGTGCCAGCAGGCTAAGCCGGGGGGCAGATACGCAGTATTTT.